This T cell receptor beta chain was captured in a study of shared clonotypes between healthy human individuals. CD45RO-negative, CCR7-selected cells formed the naive CD8 fraction, which excluded terminally differentiated effector memory CD45RA+ cells. The data were produced by immunoSEQ multiplex PCR, yet TCRdb's version contains in-frame clones alone and is incomplete. The sample shows millions of clones, 90% to 95% of them seen only once. This clone was seen a handful of times. Per germline, CDR1 LNHDA and CDR2 SQIVND (reference sequence). This CDR3 spans 15 amino acids. Trimming shortened V by 7 bases and J by 6 bases, and 19 bases separated the two germline ends.

V usage is TRBV19 and J usage is TRBJ1-5; perhaps TRBD1 as D (5 bases). Sequencing input: naive CD8+ T cells from PBMCs. The sequence was collected from a man aged 18-30 years in good health. Some clones in this sample may be carry-over from other donors' samples. Here the CDR3 reads CASNEWALGGQPQHF. CDR3 DNA sequence: TGTGCCAGTAACGAATGGGCCCTCGGGGGTCAGCCCCAGCATTTT.